This TCR beta chain was recorded in a study of vaccination effects on CD4 cells after COVID-19. Study-wide results and caveats: Within healthy vaccinees, only 1 of 255 vaccine-induced clones displayed cross-reactivity with common cold coronaviruses.

This clone was detected only once. The antigen remains undetermined. The repertoire was sequenced with immunoSEQ multiplex PCR; TCRdb's copy has only in-frame clones and lacks some. The data hold approximately 31,000 clones, with approximately 70% observed a single time. Culture proceeded for approximately 10 days, and CD4+ T cells were then isolated. Negative nucleocapsid antibody tests before and after vaccination confirmed no previous SARS-CoV-2 infection. Researchers swapped half the medium for IL-2 medium on both days 3 and 7. Sequenced here: CD4+ T cells from PBMCs cultured without peptide, sampled before COVID-19 vaccination. The sequence was obtained from a human donor who received a COVID-19 vaccine.

The chain's CDR3 is CASRLRDSYQPQHF. The CDR3 nucleotides read TGTGCCAGCAGGCTCCGGGACAGTTATCAGCCCCAGCATTTT. The chain links TRBV27 to TRBJ1-5; 7 bases are a match to TRBD1. Unmatched junction bases numbered 7, after V lost 6 bases and J lost 5 bases. The CDR3 totals 14 residues. Germline CDR1 is MNHEY and CDR2 is SMNVEV (reference sequence).